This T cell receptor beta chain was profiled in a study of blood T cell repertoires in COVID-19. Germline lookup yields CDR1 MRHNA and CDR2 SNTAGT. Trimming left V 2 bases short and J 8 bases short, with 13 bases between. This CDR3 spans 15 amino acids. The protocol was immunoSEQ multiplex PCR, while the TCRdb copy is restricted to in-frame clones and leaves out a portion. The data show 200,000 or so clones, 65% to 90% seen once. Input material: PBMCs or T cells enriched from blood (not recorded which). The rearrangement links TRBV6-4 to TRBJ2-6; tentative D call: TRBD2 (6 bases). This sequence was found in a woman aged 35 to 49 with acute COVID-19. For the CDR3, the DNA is TGTGCCAGCAGTGACCCCACTGGGGGGACCAACGTCCTGACTTTC. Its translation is CASSDPTGGTNVLTF.